A single sample is the source of the 20 T cell receptor beta chains below, sequenced in a study of CD8+CD57+ T cells in acquired aplastic anemia. Both TCR beta VDJ combination and CDR3 sequence profiling were carried out. Genomic DNA was the template for this profiling. TCRdb redid the calling of the reads with MiXCR, one entry per CDR3 protein. The table has approximately 380,000 distinct CDR3 sequences, 55% to 75% seen once. Sequencing input: sorted CD4+, CD8+, or CD8+CD57+ T cells (not recorded which) from PBMCs. The source of these receptors is a human donor in good health, serving as a control.

This sequence joins TRBV7-9 and TRBJ1-2; tentatively, D is TRBD1 (6 bases). The CDR3 extends over 17 amino acids. Trimming pared 5 bases from V and 3 bases from J, leaving 22 bases between. The germline gives CDR1 SEHNR, CDR2 FQNEAQ (reference sequence). CDR3 sequence reads: CASSRAGAGEQYYGYTF. CDR3 bases: TGTGCCAGCAGCAGAGCAGGGGCTGGGGAACAGTACTATGGCTACACCTTC.

As for this clonotype: Sequence at one end of the junction differs from germline and may be a read error. This chain joins TRBV19 and TRBJ1-2, with D hard to call. CDR1 is LNHDA, CDR2 SQIVND, per germline (reference sequence). The length of the CDR3 is 13 residues. The CDR3, as DNA: TGTGCCAGCACCGGTCGGGGAAATCATCCCCAGCACTTC. Protein: CASTGRGNHPQHF. The variable domain in full, completed from reference TRBV19 and TRBJ1-2, reads DGGITQSPKYLFRKEGQNVTLSCEQNLNHDAMYWYRQDPGQGLRLIYYSQIVNDFQKGDIAEGYSVSREKKESFPLTVTSAQKNPTAFYLCASTGRGNHPQHFGSGTRLTVV.

Concerning this clonotype itself: No DNA is shown, since the ends of the CDR3 on it are uncertain; the CDR3 is the one TCRdb lists. The chain carries TRBV7-2 and TRBJ1-1. The CDR3 length is 15 residues, termini included. Germline values: CDR1 SGHTA, CDR2 FQGNSA. The CDR3 protein is CASSLGRNTEAFFFF.

The chain uses TRBV11-1 and TRBJ2-7; no reliable D call. Looked up from germline, CDR1 is SGHAT and CDR2 is FQDESV (reference sequence). CDR3 length: 12 amino acids. V gave up 4 bases and J gave up 5 bases, with 9 bases separating them. DNA for the CDR3: TGTGCCAGCAGCTACCCCGGGCACGAGCAGTACTTC. Its protein is CASSYPGHEQYF.

On this clonotype: Lacking the conserved final phenylalanine or tryptophan, this CDR3 likely reflects a read error. No DNA is shown, since the ends of the CDR3 on it are uncertain; the CDR3 is the one TCRdb lists. V and J are TRBV7-9 and TRBJ1-2. A total of 13 residues make up the CDR3, ends included. Germline CDR1 is SEHNR and CDR2 is FQNEAQ (reference sequence). The CDR3 region is CASSFGGRPDSQY.

There are many counts of this clonotype. The chain uses TRBV4-3 and TRBJ1-6; tentatively, D is TRBD1 (6 bases). Germline V gives CDR1 LGHNA, CDR2 YSLEER. V was pared by 1 base and J by 10 bases, with 20 bases between. This CDR3 spans 17 amino acids. In DNA, the CDR3 is TGCGCCAGCAGCCAAGTTTGGGACACCGAGACGGTCTCACCCCTCCACTTT. Amino acids: CASSQVWDTETVSPLHF.

The chain has TRBV10-1 and TRBJ2-7; a possible D gene is TRBD2 (6 bases). Trimming removed 5 bases at V and 12 bases at J, with 20 bases between. The CDR3 is 13 residues long. Germline-derived CDR1 and CDR2 are WNHNN and SYGVQD (reference sequence). The CDR3 nucleotides read TGCGCCAGCAGTCAAATGGGTTGCGGGACCCTGTACTTC. Its protein is CASSQMGCGTLYF.

This clonotype occurred many times. The chain couples TRBV6-5 to TRBJ2-3; D might be TRBD1 or TRBD2, each matching 5 bases. The germline V gene encodes CDR1 MNHEY and CDR2 SVGAGI. Trimming removed 0 bases at V and 4 bases at J, with 14 bases between. This CDR3 comprises 16 residues. The CDR3 here is CASSYSGPQGADTQYF. The CDR3 DNA reads as TGTGCCAGCAGTTACTCGGGACCCCAAGGAGCAGATACGCAGTATTTT.

This clonotype has a single count. A junction end diverges from the germline sequence, so it may reflect a read error. The V gene is TRBV7-3, the J gene TRBJ2-1; a weak D match, TRBD2 (7 bases). CDR1 and CDR2 (germline): SGHTA, FQGTGA. The CDR3 length is 14 residues. Written as DNA, the CDR3 is TGTGCCACCAGCAGGGGCGGGGGCTACGATAAGGAGCACTTC. The encoded protein is CATSRGGGYDKEHF.

The chain carries TRBV20-1 and TRBJ2-1; 11 bases line up with TRBD2. Losses at the gene ends were 0 bases for V and 8 bases for J; bases not matched to a gene: 15. Germline CDR1 reads DFQATT; CDR2 reads SNEGSKA (reference sequence). The CDR3 is 18 amino acids. The CDR3 bases are TGCAGTGCTAGAGATCATGGACTAGCGGGCGCCACAATCCATGAGCAGTTCTTC. Its protein is CSARDHGLAGATIHEQFF.

The chain combines TRBV29-1 with TRBJ1-2, with D perhaps matching TRBD1 (5 bases). The CDR3 loop spans 11 amino acids. Trimming removed 8 bases at V and 8 bases at J, with 15 bases between. CDR1 is SQVTM and CDR2 is ANQGSEA in the germline V gene. The CDR3 DNA reads TGCAGCTTGGGGACCCAAGAAGGCTACACCTTC. Translation: CSLGTQEGYTF.

V is TRBV5-1 and J is TRBJ2-4; D is perhaps TRBD1 (5 bases). The CDR3 consists of 13 residues. V was pared by 4 bases and J by 10 bases, with 15 bases between. Germline CDR1 is SGHRS and CDR2 is YFSETQ. This CDR3 is CASSPPGRDIQYF. The CDR3 DNA reads TGCGCCAGCAGCCCTCCGGGCAGGGATATTCAGTACTTC.

This clonotype was counted only a few times. The chain uses TRBV20-1 and TRBJ2-7; 10 bases match TRBD1. Germline assignment: CDR1 DFQATT and CDR2 SNEGSKA (reference sequence). The CDR3 sequence is 12 residues long. J gave up 3 bases and V 6 bases, and 2 bases lay outside the gene matches. The DNA of the CDR3 is TGCAGTGCGGACAGGGGGGACTACGAGCAGTACTTC. Its translation is CSADRGDYEQYF.

The chain is built from TRBV9 and TRBJ2-7, with D uncertain. The CDR3 is 15 residues long. Germline-derived CDR1 and CDR2 are SGDLS and YYNGEE. The germline V and J ends were trimmed by 0 bases and 2 bases, with 12 bases remaining between them. The CDR3 region is CASSVATAAAYEQYF. The CDR3 coding sequence is TGTGCCAGCAGCGTAGCTACGGCAGCAGCCTACGAGCAGTACTTC. Looking up the rest from reference TRBV9 and TRBJ2-7 gives the full variable domain: DSGVTQTPKHLITATGQRVTLRCSPRSGDLSVYWYQQSLDQGLQFLIQYYNGEERAKGNILERFSAQQFPDLHSELNLSSLELGDSALYFCASSVATAAAYEQYFGPGTRLTVT.

This clonotype has a handful of counts. The chain couples TRBV2 to TRBJ2-5, with D perhaps TRBD1 (5 bases). Trimming removed 5 bases from V and 5 bases from J, with 18 bases in between. CDR1 SNHLY and CDR2 FYNNEI come from the germline V gene. The CDR3 sequence is 15 residues long. The CDR3, as DNA: TGTGCCAGCAGTCCCGAGCTAGGATGGGGCGAGACCCAGTACTTC. As protein: CASSPELGWGETQYF.

V is TRBV5-1 and J is TRBJ2-7; unclear D gene. Germline CDR1 is SGHRS and CDR2 is YFSETQ. The length of the CDR3 is 12 residues. V was clipped by 3 bases and J by 6 bases, with 10 bases between them. This CDR3 reads CASSWQEGEQYF. CDR3 bases: TGCGCCAGCAGCTGGCAGGAAGGCGAGCAGTACTTC.

Concerning this clonotype: Without the conserved terminal phenylalanine or tryptophan, this CDR3 likely stems from a read error. In DNA, the CDR3 is TGTGCCAGCAGCTTACCCCGGGGGTTCGACGCGCAGTACTAC. Protein: CASSLPRGFDAQYY. This chain links TRBV7-9 with TRBJ2-7; a weak D match, TRBD2 (6 bases). V lost 2 bases and J lost 9, with 17 bases in between. Germline-derived CDR1 and CDR2 are SEHNR and FQNEAQ (reference sequence). This CDR3 is 14 amino acids long.

This clonotype was seen more than once but under ten times. A much larger clone differs from this one at a single base, so this may be a read error. J is TRBJ2-3 and V is TRBV19, with a possible D match to TRBD1 (5 bases). Germline CDR1 and CDR2: LNHDA and SQIVND (reference sequence). This CDR3 has 14 residues. CDR3 DNA: TGTGCCAGTAGTGTGGCCCCCAACACAGGTACGCAGTATTTT. This translates into CASSVAPNTGTQYF.

The rearrangement joins TRBV5-1 to TRBJ1-2; D gene ambiguous. In germline, CDR1 is SGHRS, CDR2 YFSETQ. The ends were cut back, 7 bases at V and 10 bases at J, with 20 bases in the middle. The CDR3 consists of 13 residues. The CDR3 loop reads CASGNFGSYDYTF. CDR3 DNA: TGCGCCAGCGGGAACTTTGGCTCCTACGACTACACCTTC.

This clonotype was seen a single time. The CDR3 does not end in the conserved phenylalanine or tryptophan, so this is likely a read error. No DNA is shown, since the ends of the CDR3 on it are uncertain; the CDR3 is the one TCRdb lists. This chain uses TRBV7-9 with TRBJ1-2. CDR1 and CDR2 (germline): SEHNR, FQNEAQ (reference sequence). The CDR3 has 13 residues if both end residues are counted. The CDR3: CASSLGASGGDEQ.